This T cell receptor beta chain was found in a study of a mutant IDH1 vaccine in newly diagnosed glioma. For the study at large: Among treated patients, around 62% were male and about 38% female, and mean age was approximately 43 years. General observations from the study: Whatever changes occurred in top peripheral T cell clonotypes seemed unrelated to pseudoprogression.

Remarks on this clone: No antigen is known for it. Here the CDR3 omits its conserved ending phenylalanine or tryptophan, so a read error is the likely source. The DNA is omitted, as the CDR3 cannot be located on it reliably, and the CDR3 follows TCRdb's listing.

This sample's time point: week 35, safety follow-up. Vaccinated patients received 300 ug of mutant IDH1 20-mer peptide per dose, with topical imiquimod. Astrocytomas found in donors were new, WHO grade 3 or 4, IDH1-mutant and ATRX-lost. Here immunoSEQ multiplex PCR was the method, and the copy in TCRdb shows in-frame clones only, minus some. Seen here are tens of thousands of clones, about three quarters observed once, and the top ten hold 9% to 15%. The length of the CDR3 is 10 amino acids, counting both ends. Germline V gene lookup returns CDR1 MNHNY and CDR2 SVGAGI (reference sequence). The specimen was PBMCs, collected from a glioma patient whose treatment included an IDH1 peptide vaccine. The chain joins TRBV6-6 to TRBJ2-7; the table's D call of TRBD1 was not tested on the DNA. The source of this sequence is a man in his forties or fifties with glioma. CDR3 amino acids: CASRPPGHLN.